This T cell receptor beta chain is from a study of regulatory and conventional T cells in RAG deficiency (dated 2017 in TCRdb). Notes on the research overall: High-throughput TCR beta sequencing was used to compare the diversity and composition of the Treg, conventional CD4+ and CD8+ T cell repertoires of RAG-deficient patients with those of healthy controls. General conclusions and limits of the study: For some subjects, some T-cell subset analyses were not performed. RAG-deficient patients showed markedly lower Shannon entropy and higher Simpson indices than control T-cell subpopulations. Shorter CDR3 lengths were found in all patient T-cell subsets, and >85% Treg-Tconv repertoire overlap at nucleotide and amino acid level was observed in Omenn syndrome patients. Unique TCR beta sequences from Treg cells were roughly 99-fold fewer in Omenn syndrome and CID/AS patients than controls, versus around 10-fold for other subsets. Sorted CD25-high CD127-low cells from Omenn syndrome patients may represent peripherally activated cells rather than bona fide Treg cells.

Preparation of the library involved the immunoSEQ multiplex PCR assay. Genomic DNA from the sorted T-cell subsets was used to amplify and sequence rearranged TCR beta chain products. The original methods were these. Shannon entropy and Simpson indices were used to measure how diverse the repertoire of productive TCR beta rearrangements was. To assess clonal expansion, the frequencies of the 100 most abundant productive TCR beta clonotypes were added up as a share of total reads. The TRB repertoires were scored with a self-reactivity index that is based on amino acid usage at CDR3beta positions 6 and 7. Two-way ANOVA was applied to the repertoire analyses, whereas Student t or Mann-Whitney tests were applied to the flow cytometric analyses. This immuneACCESS table, as held by TCRdb, lists in-frame sequences with V and J called but not all clones. Of the missing ones, under half trace to an unresolved V gene in checked studies; the others have no known cause. The DNA gave D and trimming, while V, J and clone size come from that table. This sample comprises some 31,000 clones, roughly 96% of them detected only once. The ten top clones hold 0.15% to 0.2% of the sample.

Sequences SGDLS (CDR1) and YYNGEE (CDR2) are obtained from the germline V gene. Cut back by 0 bases and 3 bases, the V and J ends lie 12 bases apart. The CDR3 covers 15 residues, taking in both the cysteine and the phenylalanine. Only the CDR3 region is kept as DNA, spanning 45 bases read in frame from base 1. Concerning this clone itself: It lacks a known antigen. There are no base qualities to consult, and no much larger clone falls within one base.

Before genomic DNA was extracted, conventional CD4+ T cells were isolated from blood as CD25-low CD127-high cells. Repertoire analyses used roughly 8 healthy control donors as the comparison group. This sample was shared with a second study, whose subject was regulatory T cells. Reported in the second study: The multiplex PCR used 52 forward TRBV primers and 13 reverse TRBJ primers, with assay-based and computational corrections for amplification bias. Patient repertoires showed restricted unique TRB V-J pairs and skewed V and J gene usage, most marked in regulatory T cells. The study compared T-cell receptor beta repertoires of sorted regulatory, conventional CD4+ and CD8+ T cells between CD3G-deficient patients and healthy controls. Peripheral blood mononuclear cells were isolated by Ficoll density separation. Rearranged TRB loci were amplified from genomic DNA by multiplex PCR within the immunoSEQ assay. TRB amplicons were sequenced on an Illumina HiSeq platform. Raw sequences were error-filtered and aligned to reference gene sequences by custom algorithms, then analyzed with the immunoSEQ online tools. Productive and nonproductive TRB rearrangement frequencies were evaluated among both unique and total sequences. For group comparisons, t tests, Mann-Whitney tests or two-way ANOVA were performed in Prism software.

The receptor chain draws on TRBV9 and TRBJ1-2; the D gene is perhaps TRBD1, on 6 matching bases. The sample taken for sequencing was CD25- CD4+ T cells sorted from blood. This sequence was found in a human donor in good health. The CDR3 region reads CASSVGGGGDYGYTF. The nucleotide sequence is TGTGCCAGCAGCGTAGGGGGAGGGGGAGACTATGGCTACACCTTC.